Here is one T cell receptor (beta chain) with its context. The antigen is undetermined. V lost 0 bases and J lost 0; bases outside the gene matches: 1. The germline CDR1 and CDR2 sequences are LGHDT and YNNKEL (reference sequence). The CDR3 is 17 amino acids. TCRdb's table, derived via immunoSEQ multiplex PCR, lists solely in-frame clones and lacks some. Among 150,000 to 200,000 clones listed, around 88% were seen once. These data are taken from a study of T cell responses to AZD1222 COVID-19 vaccine. Study-wide points: There were mostly white British donors and more females than males, and clonal diversity was possibly underestimated.

The TCR comes from an adult who received the AZD1222 COVID-19 vaccine. The source material was peripheral blood, sampled 28 days after the second AZD1222 dose. This rearrangement joins TRBV3-1 (or the pseudogene TRBV3-2) to TRBJ2-1, with 11 bases matching TRBD2. The CDR3 DNA is TGTGCCAGCAGCCAAGAAGGACTAGCGGGCTCCTACAATGAGCAGTTCTTC. This codes for CASSQEGLAGSYNEQFF.